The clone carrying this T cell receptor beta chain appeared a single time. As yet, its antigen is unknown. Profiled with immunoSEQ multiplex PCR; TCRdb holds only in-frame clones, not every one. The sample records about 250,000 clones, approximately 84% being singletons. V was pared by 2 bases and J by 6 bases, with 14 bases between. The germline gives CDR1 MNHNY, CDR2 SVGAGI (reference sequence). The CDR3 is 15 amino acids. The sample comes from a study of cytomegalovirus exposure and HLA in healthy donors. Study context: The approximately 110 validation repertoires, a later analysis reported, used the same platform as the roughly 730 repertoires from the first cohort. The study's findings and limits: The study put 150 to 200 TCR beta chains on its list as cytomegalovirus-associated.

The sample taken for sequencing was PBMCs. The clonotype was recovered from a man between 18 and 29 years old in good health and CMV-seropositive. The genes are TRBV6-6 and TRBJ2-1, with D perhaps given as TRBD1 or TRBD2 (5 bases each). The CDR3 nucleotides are TGTGCCAGCAGTTACGAGGGACGGGTCGGCAATGAGCAGTTCTTC. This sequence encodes CASSYEGRVGNEQFF.